The T cell receptor beta chain described here comes from a study of blood T cells in healthy people across ages. This clonotype has just a few counts. Antigen: not known. General observations from the study: Diversity was higher, and naive CD4+ cells more numerous, in long-lived donors than in aged donors. With age, beta diversity per million T cells declined roughly linearly, significantly by 40.

The CDR3 spans 14 residues. The V end was cut by 1 base, the J end by 1 base, with 8 bases between. In germline, CDR1 is DFQATT, CDR2 SNEGSKA (reference sequence). A second roughly 6 to 11 cycle PCR used barcoded and J-beta primers. Every molecule of cDNA carried a tag from a template-switch adaptor with 12 random nucleotides. No fewer than 2.5 million CDR3-containing paired-end reads came from each sample. TCRdb re-analysed the 5' RACE reads in MiXCR, keeping a single row per CDR3 protein. This sample yields over 1,500,000 distinct CDR3 sequences, of which 39% are seen a single time; more than 20% belongs to the top ten.

The receptor comes from a human donor in good health. This chain connects TRBV20-1 to TRBJ1-5; a weak D match, TRBD1 (5 bases). Sequencing was carried out using blood. CDR3 bases: TGCAGTGCTAGAGGAGGGGTCAGCAATCAGCCCCAGCATTTT. Protein product: CSARGGVSNQPQHF.